This T cell receptor beta chain was retrieved from a study of identical twins. Findings and limits, study-wide: Sharing of beta out-of-frame sequences by twins showed a weaker excess.

A universal primer binding site was introduced by template switching. The final cDNA contained unique molecular identifiers. From the 5' RACE reads, TCRdb called clonotypes with MiXCR, one entry per CDR3 protein. Among fewer than 250,000 distinct CDR3 sequences, 6% to 8% were seen once, and the ten largest hold 5.4%. As to this clonotype: Its antigen remains unidentified.

This CDR3 has 15 amino acids. Per germline, CDR1 LGHNA and CDR2 YNFKEQ. V was pared by 0 bases and J by 12 bases, with 20 bases between. This same sample was also taken into another study, of yellow fever vaccine responses in identical twins.

The genes are TRBV4-2 and TRBJ1-1; a weak D match, TRBD1 (5 bases). This receptor was taken from a woman aged 18-29 years in good health. The sample comprised CD8+ T cells sorted from blood. The DNA for the CDR3 is TGTGCCAGCAGCCAAGATCAGGGATCTCTATCGTTCTCTTTCTTT. It codes for CASSQDQGSLSFSFF.